This T cell receptor beta chain was documented in a study of T cell changes during pregnancy in multiple sclerosis. This table comes from immunoSEQ multiplex PCR, and its TCRdb copy is limited to in-frame clones, with some not included. The data contain about 24,000 clones, more than 70% of them singletons. There are 14 residues in the CDR3. V was trimmed by 2 bases and J by 5 bases, leaving 14 bases between them. Germline CDR1 and CDR2: SGHRS and YFSETQ. This TCR was sampled from a female donor in good health, enrolled as a control in a pregnancy study. The sample consisted of CD4+ T cells from peripheral blood mononuclear cells, taken in the first trimester of pregnancy. V is TRBV5-1 and J is TRBJ2-7; tentative D call: TRBD1 (5 bases). The CDR3 protein is CASSFGASRHEQYF. The CDR3 DNA follows: TGCGCCAGCAGCTTTGGGGCCTCGCGCCACGAGCAGTACTTC.